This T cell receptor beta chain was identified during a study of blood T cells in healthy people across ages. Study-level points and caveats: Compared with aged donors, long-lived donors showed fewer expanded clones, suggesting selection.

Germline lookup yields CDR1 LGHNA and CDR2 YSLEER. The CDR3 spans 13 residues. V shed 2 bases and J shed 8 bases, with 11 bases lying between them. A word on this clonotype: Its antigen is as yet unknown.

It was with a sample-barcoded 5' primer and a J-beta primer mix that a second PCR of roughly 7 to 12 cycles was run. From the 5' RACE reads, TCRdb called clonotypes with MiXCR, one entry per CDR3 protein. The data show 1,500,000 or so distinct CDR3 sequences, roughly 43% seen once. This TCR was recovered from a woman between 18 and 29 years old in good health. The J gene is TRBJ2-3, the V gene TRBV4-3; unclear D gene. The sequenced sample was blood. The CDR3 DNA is TGCGCCAGCAGCCAACACCTGGATCCTACGCAGTATTTT. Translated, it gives CASSQHLDPTQYF.